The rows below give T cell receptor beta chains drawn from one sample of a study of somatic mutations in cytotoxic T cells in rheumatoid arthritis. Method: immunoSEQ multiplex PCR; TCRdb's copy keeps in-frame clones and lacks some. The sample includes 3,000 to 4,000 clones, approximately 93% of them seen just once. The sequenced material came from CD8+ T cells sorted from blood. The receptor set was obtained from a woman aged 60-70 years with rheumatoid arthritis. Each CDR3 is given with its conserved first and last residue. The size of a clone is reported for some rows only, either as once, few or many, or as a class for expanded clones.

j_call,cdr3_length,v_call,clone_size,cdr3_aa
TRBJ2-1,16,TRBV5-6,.,CASSLAWTWSNNEQFF
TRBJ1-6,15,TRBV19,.,CASSPPGSYNSPLHF
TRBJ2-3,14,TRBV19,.,CASSRKTSADTQYF
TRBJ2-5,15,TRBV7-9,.,CASSLGVTRGETQYF
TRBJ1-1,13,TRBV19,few,CASSMWESTEAFF
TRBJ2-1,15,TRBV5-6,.,CASSGLAGGRNEQFF
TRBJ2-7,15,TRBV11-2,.,CASSLGSGGSHEQYF
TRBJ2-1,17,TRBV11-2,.,CASSLSVGAGVSNEQFF
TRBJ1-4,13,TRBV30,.,CAWKTGWDEKLFF
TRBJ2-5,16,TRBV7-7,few,CASSLAAGGRRETQYF
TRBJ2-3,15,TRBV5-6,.,CASSLAASGTDTQYF
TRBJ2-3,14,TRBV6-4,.,CASSASGSTDTQYF
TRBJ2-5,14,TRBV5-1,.,CASSFSGEKETQYF
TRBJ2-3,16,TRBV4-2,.,CASSQVAGEGTDTQYF
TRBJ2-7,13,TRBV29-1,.,CSVEAYSSYEQYF
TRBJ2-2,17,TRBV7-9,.,CASSRPHGTPNTGELFF
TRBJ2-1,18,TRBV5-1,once,CAGSLAGLAGGSYNEQFF
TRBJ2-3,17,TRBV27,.,CASSLVLAGGPTDTQYF
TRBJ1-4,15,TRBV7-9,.,CASSLEGDLGEKLFF
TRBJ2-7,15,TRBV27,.,CASSGEGRPFGEQYF
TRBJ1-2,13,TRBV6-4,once,CASSGGTGHGYTF
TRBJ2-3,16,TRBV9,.,CASSVSASGRGDTQYF
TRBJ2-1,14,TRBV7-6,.,CASSLLTGDNEQFF
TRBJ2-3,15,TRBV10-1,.,CASSEDYPSTDTQYF
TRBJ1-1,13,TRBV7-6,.,CASSLEAGTEAFF
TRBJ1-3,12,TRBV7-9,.,CASSPGGNTIYF
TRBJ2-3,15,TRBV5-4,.,CASSPRLGPIDTQYF
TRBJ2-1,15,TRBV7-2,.,CASSFRRGGVYEQFF
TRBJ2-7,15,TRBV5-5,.,CASSWARGLSYEQYF
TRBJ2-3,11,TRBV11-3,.,CASSWGRGQYF
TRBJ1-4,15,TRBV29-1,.,CSPAFSRRANEKLFF
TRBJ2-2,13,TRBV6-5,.,CASTASNTGELFF
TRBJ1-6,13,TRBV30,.,CAWTSPGNSPLHF
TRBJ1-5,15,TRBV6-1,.,CASSVTGVSNQPQHF
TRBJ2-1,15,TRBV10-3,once,CAISEAGQGNGEQFF
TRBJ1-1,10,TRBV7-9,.,CASSQLSAFF
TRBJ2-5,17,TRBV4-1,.,CASSQEVGGTLQETQYF
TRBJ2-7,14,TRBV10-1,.,CASSRPGTGYEQYF
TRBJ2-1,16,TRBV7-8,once,CASSLVGSGSYNEQFF
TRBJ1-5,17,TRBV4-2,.,CASSQVLGWGGNQPQHF
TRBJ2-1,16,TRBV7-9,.,CASSVEWSRTYNEQFF
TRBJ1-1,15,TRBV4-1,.,CASSQDWGGGSEAFF
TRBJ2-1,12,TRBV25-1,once,CASSYSGNEQFF
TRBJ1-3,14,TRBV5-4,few,CASSHNAHEDKIYF
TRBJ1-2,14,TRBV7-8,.,CASSSRGSSRGYTF
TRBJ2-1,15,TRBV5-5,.,CASSLRDRIYNEQFF
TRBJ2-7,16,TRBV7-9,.,CASSFATGGLSYEQYF
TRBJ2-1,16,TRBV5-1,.,CASSLDGQGTYNEQFF
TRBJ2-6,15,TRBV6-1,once,CASTLTDSGANVLTF
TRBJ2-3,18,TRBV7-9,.,CASSRPVAGGFGADTQYF
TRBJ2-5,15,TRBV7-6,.,CASSSESGGGGTQYF
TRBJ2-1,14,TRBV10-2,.,CASSTENPYNEQFF
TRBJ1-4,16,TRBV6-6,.,CASSPGQGRINEKLFF
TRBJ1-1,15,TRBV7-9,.,CASSLDGRVYTEAFF
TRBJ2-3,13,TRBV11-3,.,CASKDRRTDTQYF
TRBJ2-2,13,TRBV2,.,CARARENTGELFF
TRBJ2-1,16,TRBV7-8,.,CASSLVSGTAYNEQFF
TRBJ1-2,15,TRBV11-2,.,CASSSVRGRNYGYTF
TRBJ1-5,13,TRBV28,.,CASSEGGDQPQHF